This T cell receptor (beta chain) was sequenced for a study of Ad26.COV2.S vaccination and SARS-CoV-2 variants. Study background: A COV1001 Ad26.COV2.S trial-arm participant provided the sample. By the intramuscular route, Ad26.COV2.S was given once, or twice 56 days apart. Study outcomes and limitations: Breadth, reportedly substantial, characterized the spike-specific CD8+ and CD4+ T cell responses after vaccination.

To note about this clone: Its specificity is not known.

Noted treatment: some 20 received Ad26.COV2.S at low or high dose, single or two shots; roughly 5 received placebo; per-sample allocation not given. The samples date from day 63 after the first vaccine or placebo injection. An Ad26 vector expressing Wuhan-strain SARS-CoV-2 spike constituted the vaccine. Assay: immunoSEQ multiplex PCR; the TCRdb copy retains only in-frame clones and omits some. The sample contains hundreds of thousands of clones, roughly four fifths of which appear only once. CDR1 MNHEY and CDR2 SVGAGI come from the germline V gene. V was pared by 6 bases and J by 6 bases, with 8 bases between. This CDR3 region has 11 residues.

The TCR was taken from a person aged 18-60 years who received the Ad26.COV2.S COVID-19 vaccine or a placebo. This chain joins TRBV6-5 and TRBJ1-1; D gene unclear. The sequencing used peripheral blood, collected in a trial of Ad26.COV2.S vaccine versus placebo. The CDR3 reads CASRSWSEAFF. The CDR3 DNA follows: TGTGCCAGCAGAAGCTGGTCTGAAGCTTTCTTT.